A single sample is the source of the 9 T cell receptor beta chains below, sequenced in a study of T cells in Graves' hyperthyroidism and ophthalmopathy. It was RNA transcripts that yielded the amplified TCR beta CDR3 regions. HTBI primers were employed in a first-round RT-PCR of the TCR CDR3. TCRdb passed the multiplex PCR reads through MiXCR, listing each CDR3 protein once. The data hold some 650,000 distinct CDR3 sequences, with roughly a sixth observed a single time. Input material: blood. The receptors were sampled from a woman in her thirties or forties with Graves' ophthalmopathy.

The chain uses TRBV6-2 or TRBV6-3 and TRBJ1-1, with no clear D. The CDR3 length is 11 residues. CDR1 is MNHEY and CDR2 is SVGEGT in the germline V gene. Trimming pared 10 bases from V and 1 base from J, leaving 7 bases between. In nucleotides, the CDR3 is TGTGCCATCCGGGCGAACACTGAAGCTTTCTTT. It codes for CAIRANTEAFF.

This clonotype was counted ten times or more. The chain recombines TRBV7-8 with TRBJ2-1; 8 bases are shared with TRBD1. The CDR3 has 15 amino acids. Looked up from germline, CDR1 is SGHVS and CDR2 is FQNEAQ. The J segment lost 8 bases and the V segment lost 6 bases, leaving 12 bases of the junction unmatched. The CDR3 loop reads CASSPLRTGFDEQFF. For the CDR3, the DNA is TGTGCCAGCAGTCCCTTGCGGACAGGGTTCGATGAGCAGTTCTTC.

This chain joins TRBV28 and TRBJ2-7; tentatively, D is TRBD2 (7 bases). The ends were cut back, 6 bases at V and 2 bases at J, with 17 bases in the middle. CDR3 size: 15 residues. Germline loops: CDR1 MDHEN, CDR2 SYDVKM. CDR3 amino acids: CASSLGGASPYEQYF. The CDR3 coding sequence is TGTGCCAGCAGCTTGGGGGGGGCCAGCCCCTACGAGCAGTACTTC. Supplemented by reference TRBV28 and TRBJ2-7, the full variable domain reads DVKVTQSSRYLVKRTGEKVFLECVQDMDHENMFWYRQDPGLGLRLIYFSYDVKMKEKGDIPEGYSVSREKKERFSLILESASTNQTSMYLCASSLGGASPYEQYFGPGTRLTVT.

As concerns this clonotype: A clone one base away is much larger, so this may be a read error. The V gene is TRBV12-3 or TRBV12-4, the J gene TRBJ2-3; D perhaps matches TRBD2 (6 bases). Trimming cost V 2 bases and J 5 bases, with 17 bases left between them. This CDR3 has 16 amino acids. The CDR3 reads CASSLSKGTEGDTQYF. The CDR3 region has the DNA TGTGCCAGCAGTTTATCGAAGGGTACGGAGGGAGATACGCAGTATTTT.

This clonotype was seen more than once but under ten times. This likely comes from a read error, as the CDR3 has no conserved phenylalanine or tryptophan at its end. The chain joins TRBV5-1 to TRBJ1-6; weak D call: TRBD1 (5 bases). Germline V lookup: CDR1 SGHRS, CDR2 YFSETQ. Deletions cut 3 bases from V and 10 bases from J, with 14 bases between. The CDR3 spans 14 residues. Written as DNA, the CDR3 is TGCGCCAGCAGCTGGGACGCGGGATGGTCACCCCTCCACCTT. The encoded protein is CASSWDAGWSPLHL.

V gene TRBV5-1 combines with J gene TRBJ2-5; 8 nucleotides line up with TRBD2. The CDR3 is made up of 15 amino acids. Unmatched junction bases numbered 3, after V lost 0 bases and J lost 2 bases. Germline V gene lookup returns CDR1 SGHRS and CDR2 YFSETQ. CDR3 DNA sequence: TGCGCCAGCAGCTTGGAAGGGACTAGACAAGAGACCCAGTACTTC. Amino acid sequence: CASSLEGTRQETQYF.

This clonotype was seen ten or more times. V usage is TRBV27 and J usage is TRBJ1-1; 10 bases align to TRBD1. CDR1 and CDR2 (germline): MNHEY, SMNVEV (reference sequence). The CDR3 is 14 amino acids. V dropped 6 bases and J dropped 3; count of bases not matched to a gene: 4. The CDR3 sequence: CASRRQGAYTEAFF. For the CDR3, the DNA is TGTGCCAGCAGGAGACAGGGGGCATACACTGAAGCTTTCTTT.

This clonotype showed up just a few times. This chain joins TRBV7-9 and TRBJ2-1; 7 bases match TRBD2. The CDR3 is 15 residues long. V shed 4 bases, J shed 7 bases, and the junction held 10 bases outside the gene matches. The V gene's germline CDR1 is SEHNR and CDR2 FQNEAQ (reference sequence). CDR3 in amino acids: CASSYPAGVSNEQFF. The CDR3 coding sequence is TGTGCCAGCAGCTACCCCGCGGGAGTCAGTAATGAGCAGTTCTTC.

This clonotype has a count of ten or more. The chain couples TRBV27 to TRBJ2-7; 9 bases are a match to TRBD1. The CDR3 is 15 residues long. With V trimmed by 4 bases and J by 5 bases, 9 bases remained unmatched. Germline values: CDR1 MNHEY, CDR2 SMNVEV (reference sequence). CDR3 in amino acids: CASSSVNRGPHEQYF. The DNA for the CDR3 is TGTGCCAGCAGTTCGGTGAACAGGGGGCCCCACGAGCAGTACTTC.